The rows below give T cell receptor beta chains drawn from one sample of a study of T-cell memory formation after mild COVID-19. A single record per CDR3 protein comes from TCRdb applying MiXCR to the 5' RACE reads. The data hold about 180,000 distinct CDR3 sequences, with 18% observed a single time. The sample was PBMCs or a T cell subset sorted from them (not recorded which). These receptor sequences come from a man between 18 and 35 years old who had mild COVID-19 (a few samples of this study predate the infection). Cell type and time point are not known. The CDR3 runs from the conserved cysteine through the conserved F or W. The D gene is left open where the match is weak. Rows give clone size only sometimes, using once, few, many, or a class for an expanded clone.

V gene	D gene	clone size	J gene	CDR3 protein	CDR3 DNA
TRBV2	-	-	TRBJ2-5	CASSEGGQETQYF	TGTGCCAGCAGTGAAGGGGGGCAAGAGACCCAGTACTTC
TRBV4-1	-	-	TRBJ1-5	CASSQDRKQPQHF	TGCGCCAGCAGCCAAGATCGGAAACAGCCCCAGCATTTT
TRBV18	-	few	TRBJ1-6	CASSPQGESPLHF	TGTGCCAGCTCACCACAGGGGGAGTCACCCCTCCACTTT
TRBV5-6	TRBD2	few	TRBJ2-5	CASSPTGGGFETQYF	TGTGCCAGCAGCCCTACGGGAGGGGGGTTCGAGACCCAGTACTTC
TRBV27	TRBD2	-	TRBJ2-5	CASSPQGLAGGYVKTQYF	TGTGCCAGCAGCCCGCAGGGACTAGCGGGGGGGTATGTTAAGACCCAGTACTTC
TRBV19	-	-	TRBJ2-1	CASSPGVQQFF	TGTGCCAGTAGCCCGGGAGTTCAGCAGTTCTTC
TRBV7-3	TRBD1	-	TRBJ1-1	CASSLTAGQGAFWNTEAFF	TGTGCCAGCAGCTTAACGGCAGGACAGGGGGCCTTTTGGAACACTGAAGCTTTCTTT
TRBV7-2	TRBD1	few	TRBJ2-3	CASSLRPGGVGTSSTDTQYF	TGTGCCAGCAGCTTACGCCCAGGGGGCGTAGGAACCTCTAGCACAGATACGCAGTATTTT
TRBV20-1	TRBD2	-	TRBJ2-1	CSARAAGTSGGNEQFF	TGCAGTGCTAGAGCCGCCGGGACTAGCGGGGGGAATGAGCAGTTCTTC
TRBV5-1	TRBD1	-	TRBJ2-4	CASSLNRGKNIQYF	TGCGCCAGCAGCTTGAACAGGGGCAAAAACATTCAGTACTTC
TRBV27	-	few	TRBJ1-2	CASSFRGYYGYTF	TGTGCCAGCAGTTTCAGGGGCTACTATGGCTACACCTTC
TRBV6-2/TRBV6-3	-	-	TRBJ2-3	CASTGRIGGTDTQYF	TGTGCCAGCACTGGCAGAATTGGCGGCACAGATACGCAGTATTTT
TRBV5-1	-	few	TRBJ1-1	CASSLEGEAFF	TGCGCCAGCAGCTTGGAAGGGGAAGCTTTCTTT
TRBV20-1	-	few	TRBJ1-5	CSAPAPADQPQHF	TGCAGTGCTCCGGCCCCCGCAGATCAGCCCCAGCATTTT
TRBV30	-	-	TRBJ2-4	CAWSDSAIQYF	TGTGCCTGGTCAGACTCGGCCATTCAGTACTTC
TRBV6-5	TRBD2	once	TRBJ2-3	CASSPTSGATDTQYF	TGTGCCAGCAGCCCTACTAGCGGGGCTACAGATACGCAGTATTTT
TRBV7-2	-	-	TRBJ1-6	CASSPSGRFISPLHF	TGTGCCAGCAGCCCCAGCGGTCGGTTTATATCACCCCTCCACTTT
TRBV9	-	-	TRBJ2-7	CASSVAAGASYEQYF	TGTGCCAGCAGCGTAGCCGCAGGGGCTTCCTACGAGCAGTACTTC
TRBV20-1	-	once	TRBJ1-2	CSAESRGGYTF	TGCAGTGCTGAGTCTCGAGGGGGCTACACCTTC
TRBV10-3	-	few	TRBJ1-2	CASWGQDNYGYTF	TGTGCCTCGTGGGGGCAGGACAACTATGGCTACACCTTC